These 4 T cell receptor beta chains came from one sample sequenced in a study of T cell responses to AZD1222 COVID-19 vaccine. TCRdb's copy holds only in-frame clones and misses some; the assay was immunoSEQ multiplex PCR. The sample includes about 99,000 clones, around nine tenths seen only once; the top ten take approximately 3%. Sequenced material: peripheral blood, taken 28 days after the second dose of the MenACWY control vaccine. The receptors originated from an adult who received the MenACWY meningococcal vaccine as a control.

V gene TRBV29-1 combines with J gene TRBJ2-2; TRBD1 might be the D (6 bases). CDR3 length: 12 amino acids. Germline CDR1 and CDR2: SQVTM and ANQGSEA. Trimming took off 4 bases at V and 7 bases at J, with 10 bases between the two ends. CDR3 sequence reads: CSVGQVVGELFF. In DNA, the CDR3 is TGCAGCGTTGGACAGGTCGTCGGGGAGCTGTTTTTT.

The chain combines TRBV19 with TRBJ2-3; D is unclear. Trimming shortened V by 8 bases and J by 1 base, and 10 bases separated the two germline ends. CDR1 and CDR2 from the germline V gene are LNHDA and SQIVND (reference sequence). This CDR3 contains 13 residues. As DNA, the CDR3 is TGTGCCAGTTCTCAGTGGGGCACAGATACGCAGTATTTT. Protein sequence: CASSQWGTDTQYF. Full variable domain (missing parts from reference TRBV19 and TRBJ2-3): DGGITQSPKYLFRKEGQNVTLSCEQNLNHDAMYWYRQDPGQGLRLIYYSQIVNDFQKGDIAEGYSVSREKKESFPLTVTSAQKNPTAFYLCASSQWGTDTQYFGPGTRLTVL.

The sample holds a few counts of this clone. The chain has TRBV18 and TRBJ2-7, with 9 bases that match TRBD1. Germline CDR1 reads KGHSH; CDR2 reads LQKENI. The CDR3 spans 16 residues. V trimming: 0 bases; J trimming: 5 bases; junction bases outside the gene matches: 8. The CDR3: CASSPPGQGYRDEQYF. The CDR3 coding sequence is TGTGCCAGCTCACCACCGGGACAGGGATATCGCGACGAGCAGTACTTC. The full variable domain, completed using reference TRBV18 and TRBJ2-7, is NAGVMQNPRHLVRRRGQEARLRCSPMKGHSHVYWYRQLPEEGLKFMVYLQKENIIDESGMPKERFSAEFPKEGPSILRIQQVVRGDSAAYFCASSPPGQGYRDEQYFGPGTRLTVT.

The chain combines TRBV14 with TRBJ2-7; 7 bases match TRBD1. Germline-derived CDR1 and CDR2 are SGHDN and FVKESK. V gave up 4 bases and J gave up 9 bases; unmatched junction bases: 6. The CDR3 runs to 12 residues. CDR3: CASSPKGALQYF. CDR3 bases: TGTGCCAGCAGCCCCAAGGGGGCTCTGCAGTACTTC.